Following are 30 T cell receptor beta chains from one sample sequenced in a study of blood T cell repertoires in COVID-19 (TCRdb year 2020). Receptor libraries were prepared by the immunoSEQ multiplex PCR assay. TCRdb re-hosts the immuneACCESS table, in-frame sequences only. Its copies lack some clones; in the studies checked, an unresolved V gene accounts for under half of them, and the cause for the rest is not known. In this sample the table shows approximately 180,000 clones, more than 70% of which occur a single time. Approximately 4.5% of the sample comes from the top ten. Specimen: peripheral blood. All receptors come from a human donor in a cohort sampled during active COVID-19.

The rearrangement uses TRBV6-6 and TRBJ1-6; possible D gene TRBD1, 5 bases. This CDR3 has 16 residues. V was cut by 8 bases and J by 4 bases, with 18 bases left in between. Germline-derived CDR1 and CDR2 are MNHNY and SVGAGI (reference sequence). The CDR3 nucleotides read TGTGCCAGCCATTCCCGACAGAAGACTTATAATTCACCCCTCCACTTT. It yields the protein CASHSRQKTYNSPLHF.

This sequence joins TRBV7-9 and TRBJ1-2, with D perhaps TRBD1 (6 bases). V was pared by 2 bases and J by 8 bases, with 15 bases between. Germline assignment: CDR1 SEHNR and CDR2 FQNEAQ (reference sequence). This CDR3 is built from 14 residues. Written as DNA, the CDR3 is TGTGCCAGCAGCTTATCGGGGGGCGCTCGAGGCTACACCTTC. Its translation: CASSLSGGARGYTF.

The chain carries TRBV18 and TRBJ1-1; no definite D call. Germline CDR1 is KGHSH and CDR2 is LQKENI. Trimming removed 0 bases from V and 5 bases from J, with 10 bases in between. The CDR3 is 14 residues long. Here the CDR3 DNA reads TGTGCCAGCTCACCACCGTCCCTACTTACTGAAGCTTTCTTT. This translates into CASSPPSLLTEAFF.

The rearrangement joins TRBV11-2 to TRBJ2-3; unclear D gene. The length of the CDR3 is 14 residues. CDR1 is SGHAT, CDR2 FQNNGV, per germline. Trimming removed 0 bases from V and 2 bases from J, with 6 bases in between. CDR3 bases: TGTGCCAGCAGCTTAGATGGCTTCACAGATACGCAGTATTTT. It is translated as CASSLDGFTDTQYF.

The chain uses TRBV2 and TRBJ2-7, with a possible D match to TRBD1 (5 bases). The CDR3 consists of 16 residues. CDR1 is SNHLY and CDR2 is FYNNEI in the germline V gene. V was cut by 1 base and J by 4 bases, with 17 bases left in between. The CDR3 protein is CASSEDPRTSQYEQYF. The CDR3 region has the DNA TGTGCCAGCAGTGAAGACCCTAGGACATCCCAATACGAGCAGTACTTC.

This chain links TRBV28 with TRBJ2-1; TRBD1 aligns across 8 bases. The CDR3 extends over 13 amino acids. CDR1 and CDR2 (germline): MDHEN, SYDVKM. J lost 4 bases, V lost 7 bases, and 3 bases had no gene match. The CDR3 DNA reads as TGTGCCAGCATTAGGGACAGGTACAATGAGCAGTTCTTC. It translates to CASIRDRYNEQFF.

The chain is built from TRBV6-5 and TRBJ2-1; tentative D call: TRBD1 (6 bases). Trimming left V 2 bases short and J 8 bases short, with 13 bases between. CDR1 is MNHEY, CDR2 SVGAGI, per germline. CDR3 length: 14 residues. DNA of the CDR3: TGTGCCAGCAGTTACAACAGGGATTTCGATGAGCAGTTCTTC. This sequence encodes CASSYNRDFDEQFF.

The CDR3 sequence is CAIRYRENSPLHF. CDR3 DNA: TGTGCCATCAGATACAGGGAAAATTCACCCCTCCACTTT. The V gene is TRBV10-3, the J gene TRBJ1-6; TRBD1 might be the D (6 bases). The CDR3 sequence is 13 residues long. The germline gives CDR1 ENHRY, CDR2 SYGVKD. V was clipped by 6 bases and J by 7 bases, with 10 bases between them.

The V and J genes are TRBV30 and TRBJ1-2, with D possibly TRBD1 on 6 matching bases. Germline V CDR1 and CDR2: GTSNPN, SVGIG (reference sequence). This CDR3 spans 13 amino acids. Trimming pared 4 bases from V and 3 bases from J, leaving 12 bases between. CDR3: CAWTGDADYGYTF. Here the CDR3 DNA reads TGTGCCTGGACAGGGGACGCGGACTATGGCTACACCTTC.

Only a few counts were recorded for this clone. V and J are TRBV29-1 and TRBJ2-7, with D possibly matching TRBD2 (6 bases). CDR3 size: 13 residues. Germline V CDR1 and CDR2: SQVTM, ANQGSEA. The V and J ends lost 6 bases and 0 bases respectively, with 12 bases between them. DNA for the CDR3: TGCAGCGTGGGCCCCGGGAGCTCCTACGAGCAGTACTTC. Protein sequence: CSVGPGSSYEQYF.

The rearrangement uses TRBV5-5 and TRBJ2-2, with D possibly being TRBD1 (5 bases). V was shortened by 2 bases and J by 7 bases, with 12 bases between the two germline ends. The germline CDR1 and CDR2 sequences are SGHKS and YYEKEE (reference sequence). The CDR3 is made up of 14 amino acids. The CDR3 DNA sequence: TGTGCCAGCAGCTTTACTGGACAAATCGGGGAGCTGTTTTTT. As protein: CASSFTGQIGELFF.

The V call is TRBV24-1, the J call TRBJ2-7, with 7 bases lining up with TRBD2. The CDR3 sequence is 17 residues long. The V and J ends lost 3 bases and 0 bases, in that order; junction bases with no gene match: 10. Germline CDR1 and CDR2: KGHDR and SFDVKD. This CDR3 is CATSDGETSDLSYEQYF. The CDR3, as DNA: TGTGCCACCAGTGATGGAGAAACTAGCGACCTCTCCTACGAGCAGTACTTC.

The chain's CDR3 is CASSRDRGSGANVLTF. DNA for the CDR3: TGCGCCAGCAGTCGGGACAGGGGTTCTGGGGCCAACGTCCTGACTTTC. The chain carries TRBV5-1 and TRBJ2-6; 10 bases are a match to TRBD1. This CDR3 has 16 residues. In germline, CDR1 is SGHRS, CDR2 YFSETQ. V lost 5 bases to trimming and J lost 1 base; unmatched junction nucleotides: 3.

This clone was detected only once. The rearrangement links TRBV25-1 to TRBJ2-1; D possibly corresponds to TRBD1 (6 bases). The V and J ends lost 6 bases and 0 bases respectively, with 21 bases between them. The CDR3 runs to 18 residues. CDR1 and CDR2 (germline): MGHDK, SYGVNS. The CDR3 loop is CASRPPPQGKSSYNEQFF. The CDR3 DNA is TGTGCCAGCAGACCCCCTCCACAGGGCAAGAGCTCCTACAATGAGCAGTTCTTC.

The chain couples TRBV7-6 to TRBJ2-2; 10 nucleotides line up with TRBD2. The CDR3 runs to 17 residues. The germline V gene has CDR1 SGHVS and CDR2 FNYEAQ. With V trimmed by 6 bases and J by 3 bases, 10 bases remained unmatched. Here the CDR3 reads CASRRTSGNFYTGELFF. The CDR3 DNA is TGTGCCAGCAGAAGGACTAGCGGCAACTTCTACACCGGGGAGCTGTTTTTT.

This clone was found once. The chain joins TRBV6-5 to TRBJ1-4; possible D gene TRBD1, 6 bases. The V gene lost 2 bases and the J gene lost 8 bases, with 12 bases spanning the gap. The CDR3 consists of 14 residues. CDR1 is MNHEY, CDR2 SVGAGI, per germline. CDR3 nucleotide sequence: TGTGCCAGCAGTTACAGGGGGTTGAGGGAAAAACTGTTTTTT. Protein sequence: CASSYRGLREKLFF.

As DNA, the CDR3 is TGTGCCAGCAGTTTACGACAGGGCACCAAAAACATTCAGTACTTC. This sequence encodes CASSLRQGTKNIQYF. The V and J genes are TRBV27 and TRBJ2-4; 7 bases match TRBD1. The CDR3 has 15 amino acids. V trimming: 2 bases; J trimming: 2 bases; junction bases outside the gene matches: 3. Germline CDR1 MNHEY, CDR2 SMNVEV (reference sequence).

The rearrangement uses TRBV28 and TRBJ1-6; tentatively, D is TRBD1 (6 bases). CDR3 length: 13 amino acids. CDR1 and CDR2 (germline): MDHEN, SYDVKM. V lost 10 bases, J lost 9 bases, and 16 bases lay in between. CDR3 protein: CATRGGFSSPLHF. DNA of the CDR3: TGTGCCACCCGAGGGGGATTTAGTTCACCCCTCCACTTT.

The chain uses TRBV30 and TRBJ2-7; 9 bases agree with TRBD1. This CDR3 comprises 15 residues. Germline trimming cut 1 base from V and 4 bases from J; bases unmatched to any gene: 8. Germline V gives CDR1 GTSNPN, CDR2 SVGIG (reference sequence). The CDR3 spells CAWSALDRGGYEQYF. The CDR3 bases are TGTGCCTGGAGTGCGCTGGACAGGGGAGGGTACGAGCAGTACTTC.

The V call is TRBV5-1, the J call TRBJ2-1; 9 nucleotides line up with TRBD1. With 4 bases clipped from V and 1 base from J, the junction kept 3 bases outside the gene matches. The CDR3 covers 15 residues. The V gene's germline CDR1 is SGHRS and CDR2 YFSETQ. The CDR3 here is CASSRGTGSYNEQFF. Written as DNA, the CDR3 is TGCGCCAGCAGCCGAGGGACAGGGTCCTACAATGAGCAGTTCTTC.

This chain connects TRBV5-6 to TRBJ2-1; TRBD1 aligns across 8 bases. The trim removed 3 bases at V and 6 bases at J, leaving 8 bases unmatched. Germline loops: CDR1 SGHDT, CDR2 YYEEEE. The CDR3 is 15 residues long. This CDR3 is CASSYQQGVGNEQFF. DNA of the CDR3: TGTGCCAGCAGCTACCAACAGGGGGTAGGCAATGAGCAGTTCTTC.

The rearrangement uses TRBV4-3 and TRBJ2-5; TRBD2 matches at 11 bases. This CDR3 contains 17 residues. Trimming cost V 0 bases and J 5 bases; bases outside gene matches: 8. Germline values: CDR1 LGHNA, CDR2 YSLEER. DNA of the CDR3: TGCGCCAGCAGCCAAGATCAACTAGCGGGAGCCTTGGAGACCCAGTACTTC. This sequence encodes CASSQDQLAGALETQYF.

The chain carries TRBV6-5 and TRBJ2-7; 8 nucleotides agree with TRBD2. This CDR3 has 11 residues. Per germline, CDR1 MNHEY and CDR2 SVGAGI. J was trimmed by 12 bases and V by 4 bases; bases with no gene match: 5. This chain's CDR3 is CASSSGLGSYF. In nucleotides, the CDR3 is TGTGCCAGCAGTTCGGGACTAGGTTCGTACTTC.

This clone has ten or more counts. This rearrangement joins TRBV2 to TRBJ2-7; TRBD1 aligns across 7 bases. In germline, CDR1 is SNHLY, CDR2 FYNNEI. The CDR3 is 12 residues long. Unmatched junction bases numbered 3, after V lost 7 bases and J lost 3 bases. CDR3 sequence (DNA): TGTGCCAGCATGGCAGGGGGCTACGAGCAGTACTTC. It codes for CASMAGGYEQYF.

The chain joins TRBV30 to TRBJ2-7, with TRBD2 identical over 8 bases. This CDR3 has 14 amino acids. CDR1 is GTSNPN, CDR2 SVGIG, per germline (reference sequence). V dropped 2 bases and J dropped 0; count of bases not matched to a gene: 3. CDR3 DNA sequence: TGTGCCTGGAGTACGGGACTAGTCTCCTACGAGCAGTACTTC. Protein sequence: CAWSTGLVSYEQYF. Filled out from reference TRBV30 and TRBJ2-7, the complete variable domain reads SQTIHQWPATLVQPVGSPLSLECTVEGTSNPNLYWYRQAAGRGLQLLFYSVGIGQISSEVPQNLSASRPQDRQFILSSKKLLLSDSGFYLCAWSTGLVSYEQYFGPGTRLTVT.

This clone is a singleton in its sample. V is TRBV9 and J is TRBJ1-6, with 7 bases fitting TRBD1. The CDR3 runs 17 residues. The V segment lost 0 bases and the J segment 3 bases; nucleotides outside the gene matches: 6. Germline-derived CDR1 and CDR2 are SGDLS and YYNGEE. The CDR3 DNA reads TGTGCCAGCAGCGTAGCTCCCAGACAGGGCTATAATTCACCCCTCCACTTT. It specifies CASSVAPRQGYNSPLHF.

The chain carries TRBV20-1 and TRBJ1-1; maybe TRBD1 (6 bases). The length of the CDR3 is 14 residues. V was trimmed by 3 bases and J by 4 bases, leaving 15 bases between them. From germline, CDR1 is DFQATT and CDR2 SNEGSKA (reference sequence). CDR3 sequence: CSASRGFGVTEAFF. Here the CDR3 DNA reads TGCAGTGCTAGTAGGGGGTTTGGGGTCACTGAAGCTTTCTTT.

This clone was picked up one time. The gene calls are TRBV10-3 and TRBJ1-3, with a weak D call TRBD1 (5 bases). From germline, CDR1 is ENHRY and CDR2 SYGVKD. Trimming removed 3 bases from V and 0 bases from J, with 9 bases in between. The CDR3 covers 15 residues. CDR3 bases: TGTGCCATCAGTGACGCAGGGCACTCTGGAAACACCATATATTTT. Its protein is CAISDAGHSGNTIYF.

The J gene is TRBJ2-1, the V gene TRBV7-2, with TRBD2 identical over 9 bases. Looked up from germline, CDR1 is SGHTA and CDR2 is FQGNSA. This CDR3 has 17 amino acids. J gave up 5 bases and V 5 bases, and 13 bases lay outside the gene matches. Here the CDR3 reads CASSAQGGRAVNNEQFF. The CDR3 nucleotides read TGTGCCAGCAGCGCCCAGGGCGGGAGGGCCGTCAACAATGAGCAGTTCTTC. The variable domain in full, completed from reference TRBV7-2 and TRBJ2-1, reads GAGVSQSPSNKVTEKGKDVELRCDPISGHTALYWYRQSLGQGLEFLIYFQGNSAPDKSGLPSDRFSAERTGGSVSTLTIQRTQQEDSAVYLCASSAQGGRAVNNEQFFGPGTRLTVL.

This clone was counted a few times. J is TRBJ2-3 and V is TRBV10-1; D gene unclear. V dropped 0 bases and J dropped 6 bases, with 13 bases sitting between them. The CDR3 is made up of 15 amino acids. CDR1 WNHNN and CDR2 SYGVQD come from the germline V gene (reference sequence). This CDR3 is CASSESRLETDTQYF. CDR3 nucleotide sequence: TGCGCCAGCAGTGAGTCGAGGCTGGAAACCGATACGCAGTATTTT.